This TCR beta chain was sequenced for a study of T cells in Graves' hyperthyroidism and ophthalmopathy. Study results and limitations: From stable hyperthyroidism, ophthalmopathy was set apart by a 13 V-J model.

Points on this clonotype: Its antigen remains unidentified.

Germline V gene data show CDR1 as SGHNT and CDR2 as YYREEE (reference sequence). The CDR3 loop spans 16 amino acids. The V segment lost 4 bases and the J segment 4 bases; nucleotides outside the gene matches: 10. The source material, RNA transcripts, was used to amplify TCR beta CDR3 regions. The primer set for the first-round RT-PCR of the TCR CDR3 was HTBI. TCRdb called the multiplex PCR reads again in MiXCR, with one record for every CDR3 protein. The data hold 300,000 to 450,000 distinct CDR3 sequences, with just under 25% observed a single time. The chain carries TRBV5-4 and TRBJ1-1; TRBD1 agrees at 10 bases. The TCR comes from a middle-aged man with Graves' hyperthyroidism. Sequencing was performed on blood. The CDR3 protein is CASSISGQGIGTEAFF. Written as DNA, the CDR3 is TGTGCCAGCAGCATTTCGGGACAGGGGATTGGCACTGAAGCTTTCTTT.